The present T cell receptor beta chain was sequenced within a study of chemoradiotherapy in HPV16-positive cancers. A word on this clone: Its antigen is still unknown.

Points from the study as a whole: Candidate HPV-specific clones and E7-related TCR motifs grew in tumor during treatment.

The repertoire was sequenced with immunoSEQ multiplex PCR; TCRdb's copy has only in-frame clones and lacks some. The data show over 20,000 clones, roughly 84% seen once. With 0 bases clipped from V and 6 bases from J, the junction kept 12 bases outside the gene matches. Germline assignment: CDR1 MGHRA and CDR2 YSYEKL. The CDR3 length is 20 residues. The J gene is TRBJ2-3, the V gene TRBV4-1, with TRBD2 matching over 16 bases. The sample in question was blood, obtained from a patient who underwent chemoradiotherapy. This TCR was recovered from a human donor with HPV-associated anogenital cancer. CDR3 DNA sequence: TGCGCCAGCAGCCAAGATGTGGCTCCGGGACTAGCGGGAGGGAGGGATACGCAGTATTTT. Residues: CASSQDVAPGLAGGRDTQYF.